This T cell receptor beta chain comes out of a study of graft-versus-host responses after intestinal transplantation listed by TCRdb under 2021. Context from the whole study: Multivisceral, liver-intestinal, or isolated intestinal transplants were received by the recipients. All recipients received anti-thymocyte globulin induction followed by maintenance tacrolimus and steroids for roughly three years. After intestinal transplantation, graft-versus-host and host-versus-graft alloreactive T cell clones were followed in the graft, circulation and bone marrow using bulk TCR-beta CDR3 sequencing. To identify alloreactive clones, pre-transplant mixed lymphocyte reaction products were sequenced and then compared with unstimulated pre-transplant donor and recipient T cells. A cohort of about two dozen intestinal transplant recipients, including one retransplant, was enrolled, and a few patients lacking pretransplant specimens were excluded. Donor T cell macrochimerism was defined as a peak of at least 4% donor T cells among recipient peripheral blood mononuclear cells. Instead of going to the commercial service, samples from a few later patients were sequenced in-house on an Illumina MiSeq and processed with MiXCR. What the authors observed across the whole study: High GvH to HvG T cell clonal ratios were observed in the allografts of patients with donor T cell macrochimerism. GvH clones turned up in recipient bone marrow, with some appearing earlier in ileal mucosa or blood, a pattern consistent with an intestinal mucosal origin. The relatively low number and heterogeneity of intestinal transplant patients limited the conclusions. Early after transplant, declines in HvG clones were associated with peak levels of circulating GvH clones.

From its cysteine to its phenylalanine, the CDR3 spans 13 amino acids. The retained sequence is limited to the CDR3, 39 bases, with the frame set at the first base. The trim is 4 bases for V and 7 bases for J, with a gap of 12 bases between the germline ends. CDR1 and CDR2 are read off the germline V gene as SGHTA and FQGNSA. This specimen's time point label, per the study, means: cells obtained before transplantation from donor or recipient. CD3+CD4+ and CD3+CD8+ populations were FACS-sorted from unstimulated pre-transplant donor and recipient cells taken from spleen or lymph nodes. Library creation used the immunoSEQ multiplex PCR assay. For most patients, genomic DNA was isolated with the Qiagen DNeasy Blood and Tissue Kit and shipped frozen to Adaptive Biotechnologies for TCR sequencing. For most patients, genomic DNA was subjected to high-throughput TCR-beta CDR3 sequencing by Adaptive Biotechnologies. The published analysis was carried out like this. TCR sequencing data were retrieved from Adaptive's ImmunoSEQ software for roughly 20 patients, whereas three other patients were processed with MiXCR and VDJtools. CD4 versus CD8 sorting errors were corrected by removing sequences found in both subsets at a frequency ratio below 5:1. CDR3 nucleotide sequences shared between donor and recipient were removed because the origin of such sequences could not be assigned. To count as alloreactive, a clone needed at least 2-fold expansion over unstimulated cells and a minimum CFSE-low frequency of 0.002% (template counts) or 0.001% (read counts). Mappable clones were those detected in sequenced pre-transplant spleen, lymph node, or MLR CFSE-low populations of the donor or recipient. Cumulative frequency of alloreactive clones was calculated as a percentage of all sequences weighted by copy number. TCRdb provides this immuneACCESS table in a form limited to in-frame rearrangements. Some clones are lacking; in checked studies, under half of them reflect an unresolved V gene, and why the rest are absent is not known. The V and J calls and the clone size are those of that table, but D and trimming were determined from the DNA. The sample includes tens of thousands of clones, with 88% observed a single time. The top ten hold under 0.3% of the sample.

In regard to this clone: Its specific antigen is unknown. No base-level quality is on record; no much larger clone is a single base apart.

The origin of this receptor is a human donor who was the organ donor for an intestinal transplant. Recombination connected TRBV7-2 to TRBJ2-3, with a weak D call of TRBD2 (5 bases match). Specimen: unstimulated CD4+ T cells sorted from spleen or lymph node cells, collected before transplant. The CDR3 region has the sequence CASSSRGGYTQYF. Here is the DNA: TGTGCCAGCAGCTCCCGAGGAGGTTATACGCAGTATTTT.